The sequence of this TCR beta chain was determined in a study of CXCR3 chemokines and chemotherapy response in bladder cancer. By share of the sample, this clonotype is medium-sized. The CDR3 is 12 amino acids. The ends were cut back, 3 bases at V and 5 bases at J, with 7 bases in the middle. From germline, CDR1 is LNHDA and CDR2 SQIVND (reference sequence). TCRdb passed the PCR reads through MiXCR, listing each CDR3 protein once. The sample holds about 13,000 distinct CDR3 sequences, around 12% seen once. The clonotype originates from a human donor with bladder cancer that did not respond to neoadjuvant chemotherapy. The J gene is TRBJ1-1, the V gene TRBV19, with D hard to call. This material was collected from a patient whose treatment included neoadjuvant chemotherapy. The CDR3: CASSMTSTEAFF. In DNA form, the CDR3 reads TGTGCCAGTAGTATGACGAGTACTGAAGCTTTCTTT.